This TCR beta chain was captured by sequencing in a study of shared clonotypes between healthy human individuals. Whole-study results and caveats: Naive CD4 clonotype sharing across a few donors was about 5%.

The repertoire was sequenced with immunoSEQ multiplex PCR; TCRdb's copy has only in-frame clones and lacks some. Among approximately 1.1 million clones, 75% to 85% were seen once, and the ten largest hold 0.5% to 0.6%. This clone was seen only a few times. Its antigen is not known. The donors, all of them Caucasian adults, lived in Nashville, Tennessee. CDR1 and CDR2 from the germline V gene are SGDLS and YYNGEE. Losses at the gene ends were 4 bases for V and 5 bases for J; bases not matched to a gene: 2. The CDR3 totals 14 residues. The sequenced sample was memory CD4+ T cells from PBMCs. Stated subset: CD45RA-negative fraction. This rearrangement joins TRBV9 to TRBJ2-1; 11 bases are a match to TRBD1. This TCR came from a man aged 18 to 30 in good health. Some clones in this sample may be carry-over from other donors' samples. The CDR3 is CASSKGQGDNEQFF. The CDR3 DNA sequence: TGTGCCAGCAGCAAGGGACAGGGGGACAATGAGCAGTTCTTC.